The 32 T cell receptor beta chains below were found in one sample sequenced in a study of vaccination effects on CD4 cells after COVID-19. The repertoire was sequenced with immunoSEQ multiplex PCR; TCRdb's copy has only in-frame clones and lacks some. Altogether tens of thousands of clones are present, 74% being singletons, with the ten largest covering 2.2%. No antigen has been assigned to these receptors. At the end of nine to ten days of culture, CD4+ T cells were isolated. All participants had two doses of either the BNT162b2 or mRNA-1273 vaccine. The specimen comprised CD4+ T cells from PBMCs cultured without peptide, sampled after COVID-19 vaccination. The source is a human donor who received a COVID-19 vaccine.

The V call is TRBV6-6, the J call TRBJ2-3; D not resolved. Germline CDR1 MNHNY, CDR2 SVGAGI (reference sequence). Trimming pared 6 bases from V and 0 bases from J, leaving 7 bases between. This CDR3 is 13 amino acids long. The CDR3 is CASRYDSTDTQYF. DNA for the CDR3: TGTGCCAGCAGATACGACAGCACAGATACGCAGTATTTT.

This chain connects TRBV4-3 to TRBJ2-5; D not certain. In germline, CDR1 is LGHNA, CDR2 YSLEER. Trimming stripped 1 base from V and 4 bases from J, with 16 bases between. This CDR3 comprises 16 residues. The CDR3 here is CASSQALGFPRETQYF. DNA for the CDR3: TGCGCCAGCAGCCAAGCGCTGGGATTTCCCCGAGAGACCCAGTACTTC.

This chain connects TRBV24-1 to TRBJ1-3; a possible D gene is TRBD1 (5 bases). V was clipped by 4 bases and J by 2 bases, with 11 bases between them. The CDR3 contains 15 residues. Germline V CDR1 and CDR2: KGHDR, SFDVKD. The CDR3 sequence: CATSEGPDTGNTIYF. The DNA for the CDR3 is TGTGCCACCAGTGAAGGACCGGACACTGGAAACACCATATATTTT.

The V call is TRBV7-2, the J call TRBJ2-5, with 9 bases lining up with TRBD2. This CDR3 contains 15 residues. Germline-derived CDR1 and CDR2 are SGHTA and FQGNSA. V was clipped by 1 base and J by 5 bases; unmatched bases: 5. This CDR3 is CASSLVSGGPETQYF. The CDR3 nucleotides read TGTGCCAGCAGCTTAGTTAGCGGGGGTCCCGAGACCCAGTACTTC.

This chain links TRBV5-1 with TRBJ1-5; TRBD1 is a possible D gene (5 bases). The germline V gene encodes CDR1 SGHRS and CDR2 YFSETQ. The V and J ends lost 4 bases and 3 bases respectively, with 14 bases between them. The CDR3 runs to 15 residues. The DNA of the CDR3 is TGCGCCAGCAGCGTGGGACCAGGGAACAATCAGCCCCAGCATTTT. This codes for CASSVGPGNNQPQHF.

The gene calls are TRBV28 and TRBJ1-2, with TRBD1 matching 8 bases. CDR1 and CDR2 (germline): MDHEN, SYDVKM. CDR3 length: 15 residues. V shed 6 bases, J shed 6 bases, and the junction held 12 bases outside the gene matches. The CDR3 DNA reads as TGTGCCAGCAGCTTTGGACAGGGAAGGTCGAATGGCTACACCTTC. This translates into CASSFGQGRSNGYTF.

This clone showed up just once. This sequence joins TRBV18 and TRBJ1-1; tentative D call: TRBD1 (5 bases). Germline V gene sequence: CDR1 KGHSH, CDR2 LQKENI. The V end was cut by 4 bases, the J end by 5 bases, with 17 bases between. CDR3 length equals 15 residues. Here the CDR3 DNA reads TGTGCCAGCTCACGTACCGGGACCCTGGCAACTGAAGCTTTCTTT. Amino acid sequence: CASSRTGTLATEAFF.

The genes are TRBV2 and TRBJ1-2; TRBD1 is a possible D gene (5 bases). V lost 2 bases, J lost 0 bases, and 10 bases lay in between. This CDR3 has 15 amino acids. Germline loops: CDR1 SNHLY, CDR2 FYNNEI. Written as DNA, the CDR3 is TGTGCCAGCAGTGAATGGGGCAACGCTAACTATGGCTACACCTTC. Its protein is CASSEWGNANYGYTF.

The genes are TRBV11-2 and TRBJ2-3; D unclear. The CDR3 loop spans 15 amino acids. Germline lookup yields CDR1 SGHAT and CDR2 FQNNGV. Trimming shortened V by 2 bases and J by 1 base, and 10 bases separated the two germline ends. CDR3 DNA: TGTGCCAGCAGCTTACGAACGGACGGCACAGATACGCAGTATTTT. Translated: CASSLRTDGTDTQYF. The full variable domain, completed using reference TRBV11-2 and TRBJ2-3, is EAGVAQSPRYKIIEKRQSVAFWCNPISGHATLYWYQQILGQGPKLLIQFQNNGVVDDSQLPKDRFSAERLKGVDSTLKIQPAKLEDSAVYLCASSLRTDGTDTQYFGPGTRLTVL.

The chain is built from TRBV12-3 or TRBV12-4 and TRBJ2-7, with D possibly TRBD1 on 6 matching bases. The CDR3 contains 12 residues. V lost 3 bases and J 3 bases, leaving 6 bases between the germline ends. CDR3 in amino acids: CASSFRGYEQYV. As DNA, the CDR3 is TGTGCCAGCAGTTTCAGGGGCTACGAGCAGTACGTC.

The chain links TRBV9 to TRBJ2-5; D possibly uses TRBD1 or TRBD2 (5 bases each). Germline V gene lookup returns CDR1 SGDLS and CDR2 YYNGEE. The CDR3 is 13 amino acids. The V gene lost 4 bases and the J gene lost 3 bases, with 10 bases spanning the gap. The CDR3 DNA sequence: TGTGCCAGCAGCCTCGGGACGGAAGAGACCCAGTACTTC. Amino acids: CASSLGTEETQYF.

This clone was seen a few times. V and J are TRBV6-5 and TRBJ1-2, with a tentative D call TRBD1 (5 bases). Germline V gene data show CDR1 as MNHEY and CDR2 as SVGAGI. V lost 4 bases and J lost 8, with 14 bases in between. The CDR3 totals 13 residues. CDR3 in DNA: TGTGCCAGCAGTTCTTCAGGGCTTCACGGCTACACCTTC. Amino acid sequence: CASSSSGLHGYTF.

The CDR3 DNA follows: TGCGCCAGCAGTGAGTCGGCTGAGTACAATGAGCAGTTCTTC. This codes for CASSESAEYNEQFF. The chain is built from TRBV10-2 and TRBJ2-1; D is undetermined. From germline, CDR1 is WSHSY and CDR2 SAAADI. This CDR3 contains 14 residues. V was cut by 0 bases and J by 4 bases, with 7 bases left in between.

This clone was recorded a few times. The rearrangement links TRBV10-2 to TRBJ1-2; D is unresolved. Per the germline V gene, CDR1 is WSHSY and CDR2 is SAAADI. V lost 4 bases, J lost 8 bases, and 11 bases lay in between. The CDR3 spans 12 residues. CDR3 sequence: CASSVYAGGYTF. CDR3 nucleotide sequence: TGCGCCAGCAGTGTTTATGCGGGGGGCTACACCTTC.

For the CDR3, the DNA is TGTGCCAGCAGTTTAAGGGCAGGGGTGGCAGATACGCAGTATTTT. This gives the protein CASSLRAGVADTQYF. The V call is TRBV27, the J call TRBJ2-3; D is perhaps TRBD1 (6 bases). Looked up from germline, CDR1 is MNHEY and CDR2 is SMNVEV (reference sequence). V was clipped by 2 bases and J by 4 bases, with 13 bases between them. The CDR3 sequence is 15 residues long.

The V call is TRBV10-2, the J call TRBJ1-1, with D perhaps matching TRBD1 (6 bases). V dropped 7 bases and J dropped 2 bases, with 14 bases sitting between them. Germline CDR1 is WSHSY and CDR2 is SAAADI. This CDR3 has 14 residues. For the CDR3, the DNA is TGCGCCAGCACTTGGGGGCCCCTTAACACTGAAGCTTTCTTT. Translated, it gives CASTWGPLNTEAFF.

There are a few counts of this clone. The J gene is TRBJ1-5, the V gene TRBV5-8; D possibly corresponds to TRBD1 (6 bases). V gave up 0 bases and J gave up 4 bases, with 14 bases separating them. The germline V gene has CDR1 SGHTS and CDR2 YDEGEE. This CDR3 comprises 16 residues. This CDR3 reads CASSLVAGRGNQPQHF. The DNA for the CDR3 is TGTGCCAGCAGCTTGGTTGCGGGGAGGGGGAATCAGCCCCAGCATTTT.

The chain has TRBV12-5 and TRBJ2-2; D is uncertain. The germline CDR1 and CDR2 sequences are LGHNT and FRNRAP. The CDR3 is made up of 12 amino acids. V lost 0 bases and J 7 bases, leaving 3 bases between the germline ends. The CDR3 region has the DNA TGTGCTAGTGGTTTGGTAATCGGGGAGCTGTTTTTT. This translates into CASGLVIGELFF.

The chain links TRBV28 to TRBJ1-1; perhaps TRBD1 as D (5 bases). V lost 5 bases, J lost 0 bases, and 7 bases lay in between. The CDR3 runs to 13 residues. Germline V gene sequence: CDR1 MDHEN, CDR2 SYDVKM. As DNA, the CDR3 is TGTGCCAGCAGTACACAGGTGAACACTGAAGCTTTCTTT. It specifies CASSTQVNTEAFF. The variable domain in full, with the rest retrieved from reference TRBV28 and TRBJ1-1, is DVKVTQSSRYLVKRTGEKVFLECVQDMDHENMFWYRQDPGLGLRLIYFSYDVKMKEKGDIPEGYSVSREKKERFSLILESASTNQTSMYLCASSTQVNTEAFFGQGTRLTVV.

This chain uses TRBV6-2 or TRBV6-3 with TRBJ2-7, with TRBD1 identical over 8 bases. The V gene end was trimmed by 2 bases and the J gene end by 3 bases; junction bases not matched to a gene: 0. Germline CDR1 reads MNHEY; CDR2 reads SVGEGT. The CDR3 loop spans 13 amino acids. The CDR3 coding sequence is TGTGCCAGCAGTTACGACAGGGGCTACGAGCAGTACGTC. Translation gives CASSYDRGYEQYV.

A single count supports this clone. CDR3 loop: CASSPLQGTANEKLFF. CDR3 coding DNA: TGTGCCAGCTCACCCCTACAGGGGACGGCTAATGAAAAACTGTTTTTT. V usage is TRBV18 and J usage is TRBJ1-4; TRBD1 agrees at 7 bases. The CDR3 runs to 16 residues. CDR1 and CDR2 from the germline V gene are KGHSH and LQKENI. V shed 3 bases and J 3 bases; nucleotides not matched to a gene: 7.

This chain uses TRBV19 with TRBJ2-1, with D possibly TRBD2 on 6 matching bases. Trimming left V 2 bases short and J 7 bases short, with 18 bases between. The CDR3 has 16 amino acids. CDR1 LNHDA and CDR2 SQIVND come from the germline V gene (reference sequence). In nucleotides, the CDR3 is TGTGCCAGTAGTATATGGTCGGCAGGCGGGGAGAATGAGCAGTTCTTC. Protein sequence: CASSIWSAGGENEQFF.

The CDR3 loop is CASSTGGGRDSNQPQHF. For the CDR3, the DNA is TGTGCCAGCAGCACCGGTGGGGGCAGGGATAGCAATCAGCCCCAGCATTTT. The rearrangement uses TRBV28 and TRBJ1-5, with D possibly TRBD1 on 6 matching bases. Germline CDR1 MDHEN, CDR2 SYDVKM. The CDR3 is 17 residues long. V shed 6 bases and J shed 0 bases, with 18 bases lying between them.

The chain uses TRBV2 and TRBJ1-2, with D possibly TRBD1 on 6 matching bases. Germline assignment: CDR1 SNHLY and CDR2 FYNNEI. CDR3 length: 15 residues. Trimming took 2 bases from V and 4 from J, leaving 14 bases between them. CDR3 nucleotide sequence: TGTGCCAGCAGTGAAATCTCTCAGGGGCCCTATGGCTACACCTTC. Encoded protein: CASSEISQGPYGYTF.

CDR3 DNA sequence: TGTGCCAGCAGCAAAGTTCCTAGCGGGGCAAACACCGGGGAGCTGTTTTTT. This gives the protein CASSKVPSGANTGELFF. The genes are TRBV21-1 and TRBJ2-2; the table's D call TRBD2 went unverified against the DNA. TRBV21-1 is a recognized pseudogene. The CDR3 is 17 residues long.

The J gene is TRBJ2-3, the V gene TRBV5-1; 7 bases align to TRBD1. J lost 0 bases, V lost 5 bases, and 6 bases had no gene match. Germline V gene lookup returns CDR1 SGHRS and CDR2 YFSETQ. The CDR3 is made up of 15 amino acids. The CDR3 here is CASSLGQSSTDTQYF. CDR3 nucleotides: TGCGCCAGCAGTCTGGGACAGAGCAGCACAGATACGCAGTATTTT. The full variable domain, with the rest looked up from reference TRBV5-1 and TRBJ2-3, is KAGVTQTPRYLIKTRGQQVTLSCSPISGHRSVSWYQQTPGQGLQFLFEYFSETQRNKGNFPGRFSGRQFSNSRSEMNVSTLELGDSALYLCASSLGQSSTDTQYFGPGTRLTVL.

V and J are TRBV5-1 and TRBJ1-1; 10 nucleotides align to TRBD1. With V trimmed by 4 bases and J by 4 bases, 7 bases remained unmatched. The CDR3 has 15 amino acids. CDR1 SGHRS and CDR2 YFSETQ come from the germline V gene. The DNA of the CDR3 is TGCGCCAGCAGCGCCACGGACAGGGGGGTCACTGAAGCTTTCTTT. Protein sequence: CASSATDRGVTEAFF.

The V and J genes are TRBV3-1 (or the pseudogene TRBV3-2) and TRBJ1-4, with D unresolved. The CDR3 consists of 15 residues. Trimming shortened V by 2 bases and J by 8 bases, and 15 bases separated the two germline ends. Germline assignment: CDR1 LGHDT and CDR2 YNNKEL (reference sequence). CDR3 protein: CASSQMGGSGEKLFF. CDR3 bases: TGTGCCAGCAGCCAAATGGGAGGAAGCGGAGAAAAACTGTTTTTT.

CDR3 nucleotide sequence: TGCGCCAGCCAGACACAGGGAGCTGAAGCTTTCTTT. This codes for CASQTQGAEAFF. The chain is built from TRBV10-2 and TRBJ1-1; D is possibly TRBD1 (6 bases). This CDR3 is built from 12 residues. Germline CDR1 WSHSY, CDR2 SAAADI. V dropped 8 bases and J dropped 6 bases, with 13 bases sitting between them.

This clone has more than one count but fewer than ten. V is TRBV5-1 and J is TRBJ2-7, with 10 bases matching TRBD2. CDR3 length: 14 amino acids. V was clipped by 7 bases and J by 4 bases; unmatched bases: 8. Germline V gene data show CDR1 as SGHRS and CDR2 as YFSETQ. The CDR3 DNA is TGCGCCAGCTCCCCGGGACTAGCGAGTTACGAGCAGTACGTC. This translates into CASSPGLASYEQYV.

This clone was detected a few times. This chain connects TRBV2 to TRBJ2-5; D is uncertain. Germline V lookup: CDR1 SNHLY, CDR2 FYNNEI. V was clipped by 3 bases and J by 4 bases, with 12 bases between them. This CDR3 contains 14 residues. For the CDR3, the DNA is TGTGCCAGCAGTGACGCTCTGGGCGCAGAGACCCAGTACTTC. Residues: CASSDALGAETQYF.

This chain links TRBV7-2 with TRBJ2-7; D possibly corresponds to TRBD1 (5 bases). The CDR3 spans 14 residues. With 1 base removed from V and 0 bases from J, the gap between germline ends came to 7 bases. Germline CDR1 reads SGHTA; CDR2 reads FQGNSA. CDR3 nucleotides: TGTGCCAGCAGCTTAGACAGGAGCTCCTACGAGCAGTACGTC. Residues: CASSLDRSSYEQYV.